This TCR beta chain was found in a study of cytomegalovirus exposure and HLA in healthy donors. The CDR3 loop spans 14 amino acids. CDR1 SNHLY and CDR2 FYNNEI come from the germline V gene. The V end was cut by 6 bases, the J end by 5 bases, with 16 bases between. To note about this clone: What it recognizes is unknown.

The PCR contained 60 Vbeta and 13 Jbeta primers. Profiled with immunoSEQ multiplex PCR; TCRdb holds only in-frame clones, not every one. The table has about 110,000 clones, 60% to 80% seen once. Whole-study findings and limits: Later work found most CMV-associated TCR beta chains apparently HLA-restricted.

The chain employs TRBV2 and TRBJ1-1; TRBD1 is a possible D gene (6 bases). Source material: PBMCs. The receptor was derived from a man aged 40-49 years in good health and CMV-seronegative. DNA for the CDR3: TGTGCCAGCAGGACAGGCCGCGGTAAGACTGAAGCTTTCTTT. Translating gives CASRTGRGKTEAFF. The full variable domain, with the rest looked up from reference TRBV2 and TRBJ1-1, is EPEVTQTPSHQVTQMGQEVILRCVPISNHLYFYWYRQILGQKVEFLVSFYNNEISEKSEIFDDQFSVERPDGSNFTLKIRSTKLEDSAMYFCASRTGRGKTEAFFGQGTRLTVV.